Each of the 5 T cell receptor beta chains below was sequenced from the same sample in a study of T cells in Graves' hyperthyroidism and ophthalmopathy. RNA transcripts provided the source from which TCR beta CDR3 regions were amplified. HTBI primers drove first-round RT-PCR of the TCR CDR3. TCRdb fed the multiplex PCR reads into MiXCR, producing one record per CDR3 protein. Of approximately 430,000 distinct CDR3 sequences listed, around 16% were seen once; the top ten hold roughly 7.4%. Sequenced: blood. These receptors came from a young woman with Graves' hyperthyroidism.

The chain is built from TRBV6-1 and TRBJ1-3; D remains unclear. Trimming removed 0 bases from V and 3 bases from J, with 12 bases in between. CDR1 MNHNS and CDR2 SASEGT come from the germline V gene. The CDR3 contains 16 residues. The CDR3 sequence: CASSEALISIGNTIYF. DNA for the CDR3: TGTGCCAGCAGTGAAGCGCTCATCAGCATTGGAAACACCATATATTTT.

This clonotype occurred many times. V usage is TRBV7-9 and J usage is TRBJ2-2; D is undetermined. The CDR3 extends over 13 amino acids. Germline V gene sequence: CDR1 SEHNR, CDR2 FQNEAQ (reference sequence). The V and J ends lost 3 bases and 7 bases respectively, with 9 bases between them. CDR3 loop: CASSLRHLGELFF. In DNA, the CDR3 is TGTGCCAGCAGCTTGCGACATCTCGGGGAGCTGTTTTTT.

As to this clonotype: A much larger clonotype is one base distant, so this may be a read error. The CDR3, as DNA: TGTGCCAGTAGTATAGATGTAGCGGGCACTGAAGCTTTCTTT. Its protein product is CASSIDVAGTEAFF. The chain carries TRBV19 and TRBJ1-1; D is uncertain. CDR3 length equals 14 residues. CDR1 and CDR2 (germline): LNHDA, SQIVND (reference sequence). Trimming cost V 0 bases and J 4 bases, with 9 bases left between them. Full variable domain (remainder filled in from reference TRBV19 and TRBJ1-1): DGGITQSPKYLFRKEGQNVTLSCEQNLNHDAMYWYRQDPGQGLRLIYYSQIVNDFQKGDIAEGYSVSREKKESFPLTVTSAQKNPTAFYLCASSIDVAGTEAFFGQGTRLTVV.

The table lists this clonotype with many counts. CDR3: CASGLASTGGTGNTIYF. In nucleotides, the CDR3 is TGTGCTAGTGGTTTGGCCTCCACAGGGGGAACTGGAAACACCATATATTTT. The chain recombines TRBV12-5 with TRBJ1-3; 8 bases align to TRBD1. V shed 1 base, J shed 2 bases, and the junction held 7 bases outside the gene matches. The CDR3 extends over 17 amino acids. Per germline, CDR1 LGHNT and CDR2 FRNRAP.

This clonotype was recorded at least ten times. At one of its ends the junction is not consistent with the germline gene, which may arise from a read error. V usage is TRBV12-3 or TRBV12-4 and J usage is TRBJ2-7; D gene unclear. The CDR3 contains 13 residues. The chain's CDR3 is CASSFGGTYEQYF. DNA for the CDR3: TGCGCCAGCAGCTTCGGTGGAACCTACGAGCAGTACTTC.